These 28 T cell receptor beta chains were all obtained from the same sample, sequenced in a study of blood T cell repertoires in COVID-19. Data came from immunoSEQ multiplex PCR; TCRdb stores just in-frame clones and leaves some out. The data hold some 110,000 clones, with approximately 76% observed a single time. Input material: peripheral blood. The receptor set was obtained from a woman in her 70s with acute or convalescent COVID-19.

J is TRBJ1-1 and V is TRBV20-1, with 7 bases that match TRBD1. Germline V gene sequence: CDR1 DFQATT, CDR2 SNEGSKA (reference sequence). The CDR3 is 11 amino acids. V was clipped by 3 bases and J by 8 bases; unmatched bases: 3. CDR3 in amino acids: CSARYRGEAFF. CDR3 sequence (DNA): TGCAGTGCTAGGTACAGGGGCGAAGCTTTCTTT.

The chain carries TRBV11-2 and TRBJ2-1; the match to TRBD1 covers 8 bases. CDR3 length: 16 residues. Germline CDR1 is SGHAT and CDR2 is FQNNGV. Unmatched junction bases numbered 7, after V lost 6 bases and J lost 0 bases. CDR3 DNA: TGTGCCAGCAGTCCCCCCACAGGGGGCTCCTACAATGAGCAGTTCTTC. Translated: CASSPPTGGSYNEQFF.

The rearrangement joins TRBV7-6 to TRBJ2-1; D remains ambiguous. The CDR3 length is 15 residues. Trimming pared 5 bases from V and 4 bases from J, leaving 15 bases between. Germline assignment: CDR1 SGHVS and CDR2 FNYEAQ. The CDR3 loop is CASSDAAVSYNEQFF. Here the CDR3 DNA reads TGTGCCAGCAGCGACGCGGCAGTTTCTTACAATGAGCAGTTCTTC.

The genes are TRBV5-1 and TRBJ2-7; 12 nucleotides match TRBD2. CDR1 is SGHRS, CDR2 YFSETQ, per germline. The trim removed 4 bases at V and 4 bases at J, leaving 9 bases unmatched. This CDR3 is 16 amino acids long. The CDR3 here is CASSPQTSGGPYEQYF. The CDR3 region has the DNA TGCGCCAGCAGCCCGCAAACTAGCGGGGGGCCGTACGAGCAGTACTTC. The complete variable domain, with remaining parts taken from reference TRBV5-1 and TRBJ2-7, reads KAGVTQTPRYLIKTRGQQVTLSCSPISGHRSVSWYQQTPGQGLQFLFEYFSETQRNKGNFPGRFSGRQFSNSRSEMNVSTLELGDSALYLCASSPQTSGGPYEQYFGPGTRLTVT.

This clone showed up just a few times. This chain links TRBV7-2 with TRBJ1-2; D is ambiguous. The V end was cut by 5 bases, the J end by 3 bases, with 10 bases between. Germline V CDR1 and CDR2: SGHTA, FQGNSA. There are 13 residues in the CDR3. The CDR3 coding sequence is TGTGCCAGCAGCGTGTACGGAGACTATGGCTACACCTTC. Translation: CASSVYGDYGYTF.

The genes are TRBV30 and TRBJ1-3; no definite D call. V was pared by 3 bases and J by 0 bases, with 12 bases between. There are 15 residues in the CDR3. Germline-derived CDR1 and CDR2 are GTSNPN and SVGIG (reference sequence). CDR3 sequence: CAWRKWLSSGNTIYF. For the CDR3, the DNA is TGTGCCTGGAGAAAATGGTTGAGCTCTGGAAACACCATATATTTT.

The CDR3 loop reads CASSLRTAYSPLHF. The CDR3 DNA reads TGTGCCAGCAGTCTCCGGACAGCATATTCACCCCTCCACTTT. This chain connects TRBV28 to TRBJ1-6; TRBD1 is a possible D gene (6 bases). Trimming cost V 5 bases and J 8 bases, with 13 bases left between them. The CDR3 runs 14 residues. Germline V lookup: CDR1 MDHEN, CDR2 SYDVKM.

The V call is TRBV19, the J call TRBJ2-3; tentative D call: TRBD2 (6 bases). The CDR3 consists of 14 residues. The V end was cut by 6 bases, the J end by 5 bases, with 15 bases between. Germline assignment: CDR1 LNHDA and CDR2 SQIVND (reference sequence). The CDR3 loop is CASSPESRGDTQYF. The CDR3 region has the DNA TGTGCCAGTAGCCCAGAGTCGCGGGGAGATACGCAGTATTTT.

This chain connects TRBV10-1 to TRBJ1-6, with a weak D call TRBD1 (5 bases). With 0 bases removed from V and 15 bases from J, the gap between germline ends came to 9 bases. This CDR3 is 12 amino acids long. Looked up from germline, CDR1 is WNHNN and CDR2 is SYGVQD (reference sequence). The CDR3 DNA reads TGCGCCAGCAGTGAGTCTGACAGAGACCTCCACTTT. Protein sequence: CASSESDRDLHF.

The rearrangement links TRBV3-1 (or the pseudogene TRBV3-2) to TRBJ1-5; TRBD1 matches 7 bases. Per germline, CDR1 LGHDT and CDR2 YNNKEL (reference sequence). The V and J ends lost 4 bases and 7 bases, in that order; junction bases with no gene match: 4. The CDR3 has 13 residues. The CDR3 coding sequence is TGTGCCAGCAGCCTAAACAGGGGCCAGCCCCAGCATTTT. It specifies CASSLNRGQPQHF.

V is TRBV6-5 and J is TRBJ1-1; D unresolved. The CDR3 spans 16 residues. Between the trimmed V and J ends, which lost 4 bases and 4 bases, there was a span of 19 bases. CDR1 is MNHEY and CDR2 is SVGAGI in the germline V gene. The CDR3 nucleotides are TGTGCCAGCAGTTTTGAGGGAGGGCCCTCCCGCACTGAAGCTTTCTTT. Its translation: CASSFEGGPSRTEAFF.

The CDR3: CATSREPSGSGDQPQHF. The CDR3 region has the DNA TGTGCCACCAGCAGAGAGCCCAGCGGGTCTGGCGATCAGCCCCAGCATTTT. The gene calls are TRBV15 and TRBJ1-5; D ambiguous. There are 17 residues in the CDR3. CDR1 LNHNV and CDR2 YYDKDF come from the germline V gene (reference sequence). Trimming shortened V by 0 bases and J by 5 bases, and 17 bases separated the two germline ends.

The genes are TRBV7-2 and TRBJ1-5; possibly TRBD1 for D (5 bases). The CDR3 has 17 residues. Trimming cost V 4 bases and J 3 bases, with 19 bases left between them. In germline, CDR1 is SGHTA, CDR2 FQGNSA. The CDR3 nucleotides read TGTGCCAGCAGCTCGCTGCTTGGCAGGGTCGCCAATCAGCCCCAGCATTTT. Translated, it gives CASSSLLGRVANQPQHF.

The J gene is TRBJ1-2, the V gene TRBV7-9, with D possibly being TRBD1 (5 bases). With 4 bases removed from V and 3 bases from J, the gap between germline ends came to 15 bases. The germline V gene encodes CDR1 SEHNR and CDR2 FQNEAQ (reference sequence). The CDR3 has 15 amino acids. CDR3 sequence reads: CASSSGGGSDYGYTF. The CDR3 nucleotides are TGTGCCAGCAGCTCGGGGGGAGGCAGCGACTATGGCTACACCTTC.

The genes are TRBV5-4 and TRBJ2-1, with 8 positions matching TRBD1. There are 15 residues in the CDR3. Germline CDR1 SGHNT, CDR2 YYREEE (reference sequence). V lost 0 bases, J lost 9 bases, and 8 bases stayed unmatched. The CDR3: CASSLVATGDLEQFF. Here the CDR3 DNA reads TGTGCCAGCAGCTTGGTCGCGACAGGGGACCTTGAGCAGTTCTTC.

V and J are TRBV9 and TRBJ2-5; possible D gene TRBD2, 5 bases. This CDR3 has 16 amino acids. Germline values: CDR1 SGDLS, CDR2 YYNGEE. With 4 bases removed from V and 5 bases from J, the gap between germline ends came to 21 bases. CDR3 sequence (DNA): TGTGCCAGCAGCCCTATTGGAAACCAAAGAGGGGAGACCCAGTACTTC. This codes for CASSPIGNQRGETQYF.

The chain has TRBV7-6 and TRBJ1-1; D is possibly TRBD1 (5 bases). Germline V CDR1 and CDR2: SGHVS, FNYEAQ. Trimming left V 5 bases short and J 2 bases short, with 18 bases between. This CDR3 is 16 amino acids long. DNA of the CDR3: TGTGCCAGCAGCCCCCTCCTAGGGGAGGGTAACACTGAAGCTTTCTTT. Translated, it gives CASSPLLGEGNTEAFF. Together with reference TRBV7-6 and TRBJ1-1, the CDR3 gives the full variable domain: GAGVSQSPRYKVTKRGQDVALRCDPISGHVSLYWYRQALGQGPEFLTYFNYEAQQDKSGLPNDRFSAERPEGSISTLTIQRTEQRDSAMYRCASSPLLGEGNTEAFFGQGTRLTVV.

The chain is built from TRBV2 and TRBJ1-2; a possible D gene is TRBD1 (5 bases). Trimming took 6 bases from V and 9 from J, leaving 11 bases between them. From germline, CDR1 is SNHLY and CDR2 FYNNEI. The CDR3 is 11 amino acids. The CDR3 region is CASSGRGRYTF. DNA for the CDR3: TGTGCCAGCAGCGGGAGGGGACGCTACACCTTC.

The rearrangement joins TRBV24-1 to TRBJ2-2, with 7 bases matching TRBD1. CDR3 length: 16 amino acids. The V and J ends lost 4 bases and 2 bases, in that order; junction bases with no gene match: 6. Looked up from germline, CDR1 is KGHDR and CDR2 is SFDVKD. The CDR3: CATSDPRQGNTGELFF. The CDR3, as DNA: TGTGCCACCAGTGACCCCCGACAGGGTAACACCGGGGAGCTGTTTTTT.

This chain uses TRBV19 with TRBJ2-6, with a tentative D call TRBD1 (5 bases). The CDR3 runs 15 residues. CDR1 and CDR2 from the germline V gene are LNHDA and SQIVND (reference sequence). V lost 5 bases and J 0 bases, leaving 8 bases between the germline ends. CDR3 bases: TGTGCCAGTAGTGTTGACAGCTCTGGGGCCAACGTCCTGACTTTC. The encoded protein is CASSVDSSGANVLTF.

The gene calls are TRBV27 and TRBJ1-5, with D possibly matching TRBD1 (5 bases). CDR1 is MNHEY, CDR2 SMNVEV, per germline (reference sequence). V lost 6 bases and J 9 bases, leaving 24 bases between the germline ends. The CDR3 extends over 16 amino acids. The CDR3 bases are TGTGCCAGCAGCCCTTCAGGGCCCCAATTTTTGAGGCCCCAGCATTTT. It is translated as CASSPSGPQFLRPQHF.

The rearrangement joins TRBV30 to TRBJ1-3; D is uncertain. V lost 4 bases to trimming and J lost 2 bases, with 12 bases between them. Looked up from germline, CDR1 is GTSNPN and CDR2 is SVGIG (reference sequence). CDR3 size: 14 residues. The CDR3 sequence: CAWNGPGTGNTIYF. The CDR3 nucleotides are TGTGCCTGGAATGGGCCGGGGACTGGAAACACCATATATTTT.

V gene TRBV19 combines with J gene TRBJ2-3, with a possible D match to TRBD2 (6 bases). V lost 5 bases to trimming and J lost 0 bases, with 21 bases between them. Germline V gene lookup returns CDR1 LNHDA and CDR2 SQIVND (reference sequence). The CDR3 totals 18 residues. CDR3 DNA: TGTGCCAGTAGTGGGGGGACCACAGGAACCCCTAGCACAGATACGCAGTATTTT. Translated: CASSGGTTGTPSTDTQYF.

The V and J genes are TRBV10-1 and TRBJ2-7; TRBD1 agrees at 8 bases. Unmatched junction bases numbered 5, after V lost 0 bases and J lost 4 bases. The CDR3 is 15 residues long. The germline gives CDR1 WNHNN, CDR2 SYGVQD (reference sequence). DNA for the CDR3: TGCGCCAGCAGTGAGTCCATGGACAGGGAGTACGAGCAGTACTTC. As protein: CASSESMDREYEQYF.

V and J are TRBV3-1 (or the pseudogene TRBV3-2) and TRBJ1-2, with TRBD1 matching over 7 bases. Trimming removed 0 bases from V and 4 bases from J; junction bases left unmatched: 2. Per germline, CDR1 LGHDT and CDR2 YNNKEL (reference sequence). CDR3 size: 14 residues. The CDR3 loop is CASSQDTGVYGYTF. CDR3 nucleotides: TGTGCCAGCAGCCAAGACACAGGGGTCTATGGCTACACCTTC.

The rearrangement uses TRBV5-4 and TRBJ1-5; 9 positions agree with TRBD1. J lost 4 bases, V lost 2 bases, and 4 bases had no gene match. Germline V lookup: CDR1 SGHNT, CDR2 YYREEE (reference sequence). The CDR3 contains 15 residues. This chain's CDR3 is CASSFGTGWNQPQHF. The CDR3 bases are TGTGCCAGCAGCTTTGGGACAGGGTGGAATCAGCCCCAGCATTTT.

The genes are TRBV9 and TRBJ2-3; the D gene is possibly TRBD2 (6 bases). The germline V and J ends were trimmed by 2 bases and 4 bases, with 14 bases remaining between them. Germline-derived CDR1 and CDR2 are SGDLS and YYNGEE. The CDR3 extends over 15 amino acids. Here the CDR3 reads CASSVTSDRSDTQYF. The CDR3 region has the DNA TGTGCCAGCAGCGTGACTAGTGATAGGTCAGATACGCAGTATTTT.

In nucleotides, the CDR3 is TGTGCCAGCAGCTTATTCAGTCCCCAGCATTTT. Translated, it gives CASSLFSPQHF. J is TRBJ1-5 and V is TRBV11-2; no clear D. The CDR3 runs to 11 residues. Trimming shortened V by 2 bases and J by 10 bases, and 6 bases separated the two germline ends. The germline gives CDR1 SGHAT, CDR2 FQNNGV.